This T cell receptor beta chain was identified during a study of cytomegalovirus exposure and HLA in healthy donors. This clone turned up a few times. Germline V CDR1 and CDR2: LNHDA, SQIVND (reference sequence). This CDR3 has 15 residues. Trimming at V came to 5 bases and at J to 4 bases, leaving 8 bases not matched to a gene. Primers included in the PCR were 60 Vbeta and 13 Jbeta primers. Only in-frame clones appear in the TCRdb table, and some are missing; sequencing was by immunoSEQ multiplex PCR. This table has 120,000 to 150,000 clones, approximately 80% appearing once. The sequence was obtained from a man in his forties or fifties in good health and CMV-seronegative. The chain combines TRBV19 with TRBJ1-2; 9 bases match TRBD1. The specimen sequenced was PBMCs. The CDR3 coding sequence is TGTGCCAGTAGTGAACAGGGGGCGTCAAGCTATGGCTACACCTTC. Translation: CASSEQGASSYGYTF.